This T cell receptor (beta chain) originates from a study of T cells in Graves' hyperthyroidism and ophthalmopathy. For this clonotype: The antigen is undetermined.

The CDR3 has 14 residues. The trim removed 6 bases at V and 7 bases at J, leaving 9 bases unmatched. CDR1 and CDR2 from the germline V gene are SGHTA and FQGTGA. Amplified TCR beta CDR3 regions came from RNA transcripts. In the first-round RT-PCR of the TCR CDR3, the HTBI primer set was used. Via MiXCR, TCRdb re-called the multiplex PCR reads, giving one row per CDR3 protein. The sample lists about 640,000 distinct CDR3 sequences; approximately 42% were seen once. Uncontrolled infection, other autoimmune disease, pregnancy or lactation disqualified patients from enrolment. Study-level findings and limits: Ophthalmopathy was model-predicted a median around seven months pre-onset. Stable hyperthyroidism was separated from ophthalmopathy by a model based on 13 V-J features. Most thyroid clonotypes that were expanded above 0.001 also turned up in blood.

Sequencing input: peripheral blood or thyroid tissue (not recorded which). The chain combines TRBV7-3 with TRBJ2-5; 9 bases fit TRBD1. The receptor comes from an adult man with Graves' disease, either hyperthyroidism or ophthalmopathy (not recorded which). In DNA form, the CDR3 reads TGTGCCAGCAGAGGACAGGGGACTGTAGGGACCCAGTACTTC. Its translation: CASRGQGTVGTQYF. The variable domain in full, completed from reference TRBV7-3 and TRBJ2-5, reads GAGVSQTPSNKVTEKGKYVELRCDPISGHTALYWYRQSLGQGPEFLIYFQGTGAADDSGLPNDRFFAVRPEGSVSTLKIQRTERGDSAVYLCASRGQGTVGTQYFGPGTRLLVL.